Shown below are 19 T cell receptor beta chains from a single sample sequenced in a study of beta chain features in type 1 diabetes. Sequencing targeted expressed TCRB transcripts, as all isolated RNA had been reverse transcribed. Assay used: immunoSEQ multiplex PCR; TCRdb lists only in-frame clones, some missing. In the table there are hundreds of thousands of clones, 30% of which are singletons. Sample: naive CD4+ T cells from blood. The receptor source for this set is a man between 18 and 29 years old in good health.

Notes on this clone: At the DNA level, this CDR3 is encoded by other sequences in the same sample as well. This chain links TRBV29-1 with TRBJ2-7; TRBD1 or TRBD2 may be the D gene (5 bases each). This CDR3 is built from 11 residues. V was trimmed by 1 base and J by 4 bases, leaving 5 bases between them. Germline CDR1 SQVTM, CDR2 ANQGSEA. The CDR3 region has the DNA TGCAGCGTTGAAGGGGGGTACGAGCAGTACTTC. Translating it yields CSVEGGYEQYF.

CDR3 residues: CASSPDRRTDTQYF. In DNA, the CDR3 is TGCGCCAGCAGCCCAGACAGACGCACAGATACGCAGTATTTT. V gene TRBV4-1 combines with J gene TRBJ2-3; D possibly corresponds to TRBD1 (5 bases). The V end lost 4 bases, the J end lost 1 base, and 9 bases lay between the germline ends. This CDR3 contains 14 residues. Germline values: CDR1 MGHRA, CDR2 YSYEKL.

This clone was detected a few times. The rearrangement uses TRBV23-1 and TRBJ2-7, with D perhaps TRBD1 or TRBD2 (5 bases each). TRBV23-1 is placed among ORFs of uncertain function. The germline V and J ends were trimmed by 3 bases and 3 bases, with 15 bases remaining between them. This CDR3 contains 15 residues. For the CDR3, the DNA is TGCGCCAGCAGTCACCCAGGGTGGGGGTTCTACGAGCAGTACTTC. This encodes CASSHPGWGFYEQYF.

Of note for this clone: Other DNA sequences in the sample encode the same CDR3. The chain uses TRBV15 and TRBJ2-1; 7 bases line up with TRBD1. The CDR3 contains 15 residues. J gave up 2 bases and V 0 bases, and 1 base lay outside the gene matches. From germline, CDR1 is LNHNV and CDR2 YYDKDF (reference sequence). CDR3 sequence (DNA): TGTGCCACCAGCAGAGATAGGGGGCCCTACAATGAGCAGTTCTTC. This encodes CATSRDRGPYNEQFF.

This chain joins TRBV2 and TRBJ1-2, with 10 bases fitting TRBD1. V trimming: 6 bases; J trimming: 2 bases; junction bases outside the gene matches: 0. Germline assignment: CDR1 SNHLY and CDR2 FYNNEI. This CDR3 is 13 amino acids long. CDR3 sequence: CASRGQGNYGYTF. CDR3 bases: TGTGCCAGCAGGGGACAGGGGAACTATGGCTACACCTTC.

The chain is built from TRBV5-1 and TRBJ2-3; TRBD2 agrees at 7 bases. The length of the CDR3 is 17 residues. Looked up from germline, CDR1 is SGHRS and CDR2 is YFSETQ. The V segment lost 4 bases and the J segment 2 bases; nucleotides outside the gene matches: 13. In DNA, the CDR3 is TGCGCCAGCAGCCTGGGGATAACTAGCGACGACACAGATACGCAGTATTTT. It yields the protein CASSLGITSDDTDTQYF.

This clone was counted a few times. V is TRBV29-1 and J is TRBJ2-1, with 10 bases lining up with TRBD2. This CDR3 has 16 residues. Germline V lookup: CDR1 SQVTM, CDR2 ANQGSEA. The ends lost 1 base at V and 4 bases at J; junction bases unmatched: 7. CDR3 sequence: CSVEASTSGKYNEQFF. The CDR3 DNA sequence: TGCAGCGTTGAAGCCTCAACTAGCGGGAAGTACAATGAGCAGTTCTTC.

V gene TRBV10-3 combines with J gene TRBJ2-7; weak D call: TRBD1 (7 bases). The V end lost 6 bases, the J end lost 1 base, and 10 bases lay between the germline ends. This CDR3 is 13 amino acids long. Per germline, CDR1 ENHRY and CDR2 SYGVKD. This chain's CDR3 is CAIREGQSYEQYF. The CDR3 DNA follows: TGTGCCATCAGGGAGGGACAGTCCTACGAGCAGTACTTC.

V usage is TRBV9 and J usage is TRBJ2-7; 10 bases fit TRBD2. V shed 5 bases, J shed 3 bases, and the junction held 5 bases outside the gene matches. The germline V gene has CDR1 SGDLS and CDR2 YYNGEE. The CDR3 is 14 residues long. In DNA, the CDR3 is TGTGCCAGCAGTAAATCTAGCGGGAGCTACGAGCAGTACTTC. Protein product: CASSKSSGSYEQYF.

The DNA for the CDR3 is TGTGCCAGCAGCCATTCCCTTGGCGGGAGCTACGAGCAGTACTTC. It translates to CASSHSLGGSYEQYF. This chain links TRBV4-2 with TRBJ2-7; 7 bases align to TRBD2. This CDR3 spans 15 amino acids. CDR1 is LGHNA and CDR2 is YNFKEQ in the germline V gene. Trimming at V came to 3 bases and at J to 3 bases, leaving 8 bases not matched to a gene.

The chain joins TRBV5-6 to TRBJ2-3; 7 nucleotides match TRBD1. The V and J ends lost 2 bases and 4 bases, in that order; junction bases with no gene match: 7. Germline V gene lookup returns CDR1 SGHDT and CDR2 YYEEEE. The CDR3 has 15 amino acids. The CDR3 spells CASSFVQGSSDTQYF. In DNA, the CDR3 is TGTGCCAGCAGCTTTGTACAGGGGAGTTCAGATACGCAGTATTTT.

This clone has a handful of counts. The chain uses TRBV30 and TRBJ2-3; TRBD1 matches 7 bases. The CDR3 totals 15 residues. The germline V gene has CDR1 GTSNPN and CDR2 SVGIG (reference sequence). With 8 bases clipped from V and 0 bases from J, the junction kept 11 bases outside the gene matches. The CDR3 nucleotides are TGTGCCATCCGGGATGTGGGACAGAGCACAGATACGCAGTATTTT. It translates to CAIRDVGQSTDTQYF.

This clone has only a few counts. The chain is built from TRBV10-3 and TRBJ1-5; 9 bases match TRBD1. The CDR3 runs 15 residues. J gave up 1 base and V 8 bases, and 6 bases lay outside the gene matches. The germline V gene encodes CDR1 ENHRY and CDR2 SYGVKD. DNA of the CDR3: TGTGCCATCGGCAACAGGGGGCTGAGCAATCAGCCCCAGCATTTT. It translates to CAIGNRGLSNQPQHF.

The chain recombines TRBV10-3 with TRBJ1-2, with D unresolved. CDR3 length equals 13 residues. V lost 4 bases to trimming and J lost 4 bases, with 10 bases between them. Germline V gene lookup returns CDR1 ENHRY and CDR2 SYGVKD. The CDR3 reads CAISGTETYGYTF. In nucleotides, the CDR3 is TGTGCCATCAGTGGGACGGAGACCTATGGCTACACCTTC.

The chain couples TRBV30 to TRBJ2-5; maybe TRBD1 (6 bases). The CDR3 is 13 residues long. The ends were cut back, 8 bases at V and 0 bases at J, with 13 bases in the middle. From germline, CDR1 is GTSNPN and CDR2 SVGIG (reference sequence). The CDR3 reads CAGTRGDQETQYF. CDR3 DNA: TGTGCCGGGACCAGGGGAGACCAAGAGACCCAGTACTTC.

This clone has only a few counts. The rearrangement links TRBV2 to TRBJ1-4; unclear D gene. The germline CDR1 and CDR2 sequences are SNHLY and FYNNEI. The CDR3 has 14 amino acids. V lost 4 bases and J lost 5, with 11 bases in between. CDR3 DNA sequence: TGTGCCAGCAGTGCCCGCAACCTGAATGAAAAACTGTTTTTT. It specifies CASSARNLNEKLFF.

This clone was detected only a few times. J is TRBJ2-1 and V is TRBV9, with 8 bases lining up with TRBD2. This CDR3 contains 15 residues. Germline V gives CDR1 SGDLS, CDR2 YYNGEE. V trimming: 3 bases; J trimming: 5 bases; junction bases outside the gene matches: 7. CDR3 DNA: TGTGCCAGCAGCGCAATAGCGGGGCTAAACAATGAGCAGTTCTTC. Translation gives CASSAIAGLNNEQFF.

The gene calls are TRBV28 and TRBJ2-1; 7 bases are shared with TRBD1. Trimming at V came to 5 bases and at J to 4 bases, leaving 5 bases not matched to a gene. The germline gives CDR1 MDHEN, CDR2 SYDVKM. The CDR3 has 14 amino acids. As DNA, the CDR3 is TGTGCCAGCAGTGTCGGGACAGCATACAATGAGCAGTTCTTC. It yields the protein CASSVGTAYNEQFF.

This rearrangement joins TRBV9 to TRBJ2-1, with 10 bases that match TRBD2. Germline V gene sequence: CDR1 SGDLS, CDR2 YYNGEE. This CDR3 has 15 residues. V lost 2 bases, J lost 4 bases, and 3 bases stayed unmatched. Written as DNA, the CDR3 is TGTGCCAGCAGCGTTACACTAGCGGGGTACAATGAGCAGTTCTTC. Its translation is CASSVTLAGYNEQFF.